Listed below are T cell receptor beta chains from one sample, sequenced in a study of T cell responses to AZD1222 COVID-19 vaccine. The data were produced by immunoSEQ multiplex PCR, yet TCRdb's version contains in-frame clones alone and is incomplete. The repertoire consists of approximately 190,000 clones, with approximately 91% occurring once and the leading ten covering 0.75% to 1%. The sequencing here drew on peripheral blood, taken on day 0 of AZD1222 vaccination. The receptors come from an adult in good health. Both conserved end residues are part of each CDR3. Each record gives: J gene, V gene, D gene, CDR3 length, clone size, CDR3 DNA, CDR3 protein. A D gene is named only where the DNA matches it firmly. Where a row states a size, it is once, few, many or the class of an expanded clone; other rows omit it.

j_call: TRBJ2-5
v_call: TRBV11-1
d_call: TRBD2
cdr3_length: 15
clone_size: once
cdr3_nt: TGTGCCAGCAACCGACTAGCGGATTCACAAGAGACCCAGTACTTC
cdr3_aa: CASNRLADSQETQYF

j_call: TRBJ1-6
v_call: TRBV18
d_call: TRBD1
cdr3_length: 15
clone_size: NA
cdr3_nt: TGTGCCAGCTCACCACGGACAGGGGGGCATTCACCCCTCCACTTT
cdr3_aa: CASSPRTGGHSPLHF

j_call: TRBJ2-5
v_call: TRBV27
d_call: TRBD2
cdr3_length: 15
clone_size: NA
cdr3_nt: TGTGCCAGCAGTCCAAGACTAGCGGGAGGAGAGACCCAGTACTTC
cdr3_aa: CASSPRLAGGETQYF

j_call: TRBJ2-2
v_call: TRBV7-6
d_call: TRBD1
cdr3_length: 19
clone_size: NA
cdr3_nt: TGTGCCAGCAGCTTAGCGGGGAAAGGGGGCGAATACTTCACCGGGGAGCTGTTTTTT
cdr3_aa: CASSLAGKGGEYFTGELFF

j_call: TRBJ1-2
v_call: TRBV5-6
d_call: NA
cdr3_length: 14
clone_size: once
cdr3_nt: TGTGCCAGCAGCTTTTCGACAGTTAACTATGGCTACACCTTC
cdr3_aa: CASSFSTVNYGYTF

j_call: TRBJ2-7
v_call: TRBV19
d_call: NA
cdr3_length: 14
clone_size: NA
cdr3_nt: TGTGCCAGTAGCTCCCCCAGGGATTCCTACGAGCAGTACTTC
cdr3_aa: CASSSPRDSYEQYF

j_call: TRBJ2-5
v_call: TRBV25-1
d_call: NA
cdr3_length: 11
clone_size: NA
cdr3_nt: TGTGCCAGCAGGCAGGGGGAGACCCAGTACTTC
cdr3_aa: CASRQGETQYF

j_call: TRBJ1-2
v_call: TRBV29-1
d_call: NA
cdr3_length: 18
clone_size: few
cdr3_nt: TGCAGCGTTGGGTATCCCGGGGCAGAAGGATGGCAGAGATATGGCTACACCTTC
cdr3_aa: CSVGYPGAEGWQRYGYTF

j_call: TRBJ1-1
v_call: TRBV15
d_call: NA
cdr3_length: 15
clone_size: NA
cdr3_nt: TGTGCCACCAGCTCCCTCGGGGGTGAGGACACTGAAGCTTTCTTT
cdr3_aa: CATSSLGGEDTEAFF

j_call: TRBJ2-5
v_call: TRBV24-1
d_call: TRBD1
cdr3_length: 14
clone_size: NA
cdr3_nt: TGTGCCACCAGTGACCCGGGACAGCAAGAGACCCAGTACTTC
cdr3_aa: CATSDPGQQETQYF

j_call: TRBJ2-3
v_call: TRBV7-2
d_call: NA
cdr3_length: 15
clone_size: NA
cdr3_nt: TGTGCCAGCAGCTTAGCCGGGGGGCGAACAGATACGCAGTATTTT
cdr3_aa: CASSLAGGRTDTQYF

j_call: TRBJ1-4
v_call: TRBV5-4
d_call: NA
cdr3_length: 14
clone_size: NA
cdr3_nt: TGTGCCAGCAGCCCAGAGGCCGACAATAAAAAACTGTTTTTT
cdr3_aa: CASSPEADNKKLFF

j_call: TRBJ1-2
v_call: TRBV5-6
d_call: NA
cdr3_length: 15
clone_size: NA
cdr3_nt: TGTGCCAGCAGCTTTCGGGGTTTCGTGGACTATGGCTACACCTTC
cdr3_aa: CASSFRGFVDYGYTF

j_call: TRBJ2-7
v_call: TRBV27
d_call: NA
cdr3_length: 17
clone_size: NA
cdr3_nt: TGTGCCAGCAGTTTGGTTTCGGGAACCGGAAATCTCTACGAGCAGTACTTC
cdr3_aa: CASSLVSGTGNLYEQYF

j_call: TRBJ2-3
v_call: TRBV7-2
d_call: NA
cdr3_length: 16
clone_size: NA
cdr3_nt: TGTGCCAGCAGCTTAAACAGGCCTAGCGACACAGATACGCAGTATTTT
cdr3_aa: CASSLNRPSDTDTQYF

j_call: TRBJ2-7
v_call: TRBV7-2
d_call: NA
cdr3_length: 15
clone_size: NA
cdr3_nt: TGTGCCAGCAGCCCCGGGATCCCAAACTCCTACGAGCAGTACTTC
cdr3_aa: CASSPGIPNSYEQYF

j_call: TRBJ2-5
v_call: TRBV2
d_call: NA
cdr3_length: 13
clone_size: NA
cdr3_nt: TGTGCCAGCAGTGATCGGCTCCAAGAGACCCAGTACTTC
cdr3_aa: CASSDRLQETQYF

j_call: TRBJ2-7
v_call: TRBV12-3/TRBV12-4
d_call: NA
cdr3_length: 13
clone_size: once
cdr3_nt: TGTGCCAGCAGTTTTGGCAACCCCTACGAGCAGTACTTC
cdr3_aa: CASSFGNPYEQYF

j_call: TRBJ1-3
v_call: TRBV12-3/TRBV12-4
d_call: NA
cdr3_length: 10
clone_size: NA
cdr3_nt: TGTGCCAGCAGTCGAGAGACCATATATTTT
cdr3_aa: CASSRETIYF

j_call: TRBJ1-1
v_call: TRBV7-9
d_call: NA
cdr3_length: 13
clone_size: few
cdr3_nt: TGTGCCAGCAGCTTGACAGTGAACACTGAAGCTTTCTTT
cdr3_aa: CASSLTVNTEAFF

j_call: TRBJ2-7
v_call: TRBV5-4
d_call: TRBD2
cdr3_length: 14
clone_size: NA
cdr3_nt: TGTGCCAGCAGCTCGGCGACTAGCGCCTACGAGCAGTACTTC
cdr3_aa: CASSSATSAYEQYF

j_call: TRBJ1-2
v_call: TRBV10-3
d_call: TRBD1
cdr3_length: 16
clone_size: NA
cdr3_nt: TGTGCCATCAGAGACGGACAGGGGGCGCTTATCTATGGCTACACCTTC
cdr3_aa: CAIRDGQGALIYGYTF

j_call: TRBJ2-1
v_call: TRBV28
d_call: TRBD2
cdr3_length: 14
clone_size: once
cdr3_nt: TGTGCCAGCAGTTTTAGCGGGTGGTACAATGAGCAGTTCTTC
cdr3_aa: CASSFSGWYNEQFF

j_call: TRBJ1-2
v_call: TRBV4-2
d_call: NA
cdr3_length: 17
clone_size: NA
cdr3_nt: TGTGCCAGCAGCGAAGCCACCCCCGGCGAAGCTAACTATGGCTACACCTTC
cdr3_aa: CASSEATPGEANYGYTF

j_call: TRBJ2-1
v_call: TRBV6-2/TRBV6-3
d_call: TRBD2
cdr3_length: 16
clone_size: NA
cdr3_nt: TGTGCCAGCAGCTCCCCCAGCGGGGGTGAGGTCCATGAGCAGTTCTTC
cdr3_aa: CASSSPSGGEVHEQFF

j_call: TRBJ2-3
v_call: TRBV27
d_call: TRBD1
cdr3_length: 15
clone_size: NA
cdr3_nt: TGTGCCAGCAGTCTCCGACAGGGGGGCCCAGATACGCAGTATTTT
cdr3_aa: CASSLRQGGPDTQYF